Shown below are 27 T cell receptor beta chains from a single sample sequenced in a study of cytomegalovirus exposure and HLA in healthy donors. Use of 60 Vbeta and 13 Jbeta primers characterized the PCR. TCRdb keeps only in-frame clones here, not all; method: immunoSEQ multiplex PCR. Among over 100,000 clones listed, roughly 79% were seen once. Sequencing was carried out using PBMCs. The receptors were sampled from a woman aged 50 to 65 in good health and CMV-seropositive.

The V call is TRBV18, the J call TRBJ2-7; a weak D match, TRBD1 (5 bases). The V end was cut by 4 bases, the J end by 9 bases, with 19 bases between. Germline V gene sequence: CDR1 KGHSH, CDR2 LQKENI. This CDR3 spans 14 amino acids. CDR3 in DNA: TGTGCCAGCTCACAGGGGTACCAACTACGAGGGCAGTACTTC. Its translation is CASSQGYQLRGQYF.

This clone was observed a single time. The chain links TRBV7-9 to TRBJ1-2, with no clear D. CDR1 SEHNR and CDR2 FQNEAQ come from the germline V gene (reference sequence). V lost 4 bases and J 9 bases, leaving 9 bases between the germline ends. The CDR3 totals 11 residues. CDR3 DNA: TGTGCCAGCAGCTCAACTGTGTGCTACACCTTC. Protein product: CASSSTVCYTF.

About this clone: At one end, the junction sequence differs from germline, possibly due to a read error. The CDR3: CSSSLVGQGPEEQFF. For the CDR3, the DNA is TGTTCCAGCAGCTTAGTGGGACAGGGACCGGAGGAGCAGTTCTTC. V usage is TRBV7-9 and J usage is TRBJ2-1; 9 nucleotides agree with TRBD1. Per germline, CDR1 SEHNR and CDR2 FQNEAQ (reference sequence). CDR3 size: 15 residues.

The rearrangement links TRBV6-5 to TRBJ2-7, with D possibly matching TRBD1 (5 bases). The ends were cut back, 2 bases at V and 6 bases at J, with 14 bases in the middle. Looked up from germline, CDR1 is MNHEY and CDR2 is SVGAGI. The CDR3 spans 14 residues. The chain's CDR3 is CASSYNQGSAEQYF. As DNA, the CDR3 is TGTGCCAGCAGTTACAACCAGGGATCGGCCGAGCAGTACTTC.

This chain connects TRBV11-3 to TRBJ1-1; a possible D gene is TRBD1 (6 bases). This CDR3 comprises 15 residues. The V gene's germline CDR1 is SGHNT and CDR2 YENEEA. Trimming took off 6 bases at V and 4 bases at J, with 18 bases between the two ends. CDR3 nucleotides: TGTGCCAGCAGGGACCCCGGGGGGCGAAGCACTGAAGCTTTCTTT. Amino acids: CASRDPGGRSTEAFF.

The chain combines TRBV5-1 with TRBJ2-2; D is perhaps TRBD1 (6 bases). There are 13 residues in the CDR3. Germline V lookup: CDR1 SGHRS, CDR2 YFSETQ. Trimming shortened V by 6 bases and J by 7 bases, and 13 bases separated the two germline ends. The CDR3 loop reads CASTPGVVGELFF. In DNA form, the CDR3 reads TGCGCCAGCACCCCAGGGGTAGTCGGGGAGCTGTTTTTT.

The gene calls are TRBV5-4 and TRBJ1-2; weak D call: TRBD1 (6 bases). The V end was cut by 3 bases, the J end by 4 bases, with 13 bases between. CDR1 and CDR2 from the germline V gene are SGHNT and YYREEE (reference sequence). The CDR3 extends over 14 amino acids. The CDR3 sequence: CASSSPGATYGYTF. The CDR3 coding sequence is TGTGCCAGCAGCTCCCCAGGGGCGACCTATGGCTACACCTTC.

The genes are TRBV9 and TRBJ2-2; the D gene is possibly TRBD2 (5 bases). The V end lost 6 bases, the J end lost 0 bases, and 6 bases lay between the germline ends. Germline lookup yields CDR1 SGDLS and CDR2 YYNGEE. CDR3 size: 13 residues. CDR3 DNA sequence: TGTGCCAGCAAGCGGACGAACACCGGGGAGCTGTTTTTT. As protein: CASKRTNTGELFF.

The chain joins TRBV29-1 to TRBJ2-5, with D maybe TRBD2 (7 bases). CDR3 length: 13 residues. Germline lookup yields CDR1 SQVTM and CDR2 ANQGSEA. V lost 1 base and J 5 bases, leaving 11 bases between the germline ends. This chain's CDR3 is CSVEGGGAETQYF. The CDR3 DNA reads as TGCAGCGTTGAAGGGGGGGGCGCGGAGACCCAGTACTTC.

The chain combines TRBV7-2 with TRBJ1-1; D unclear. V was clipped by 3 bases and J by 4 bases, with 9 bases between them. The CDR3 is made up of 13 amino acids. CDR1 and CDR2 (germline): SGHTA, FQGNSA. The CDR3 loop is CASSFGRGTEAFF. CDR3 DNA: TGTGCCAGCAGCTTTGGGCGGGGCACTGAAGCTTTCTTT.

V gene TRBV4-1 combines with J gene TRBJ2-4, with D tentatively TRBD1 (7 bases). The germline gives CDR1 MGHRA, CDR2 YSYEKL. V lost 4 bases, J lost 12 bases, and 25 bases lay in between. The CDR3 sequence is 16 residues long. The CDR3 region is CASSPPGRRGGDSQYF. As DNA, the CDR3 is TGCGCCAGCAGCCCCCCGGGGAGGCGAGGAGGGGACAGTCAGTACTTC.

This clone was seen a few times. This chain's CDR3 is CSVEGLSYGYTF. Written as DNA, the CDR3 is TGCAGCGTGGAGGGGTTAAGCTATGGCTACACCTTC. The chain has TRBV29-1 and TRBJ1-2, with a possible D match to TRBD1 (5 bases). This CDR3 comprises 12 residues. V was shortened by 6 bases and J by 4 bases, with 12 bases between the two germline ends. Germline lookup yields CDR1 SQVTM and CDR2 ANQGSEA.

The gene calls are TRBV6-1 and TRBJ1-6, with 7 bases fitting TRBD1. The ends lost 6 bases at V and 11 bases at J; junction bases unmatched: 10. CDR3 length: 14 amino acids. Germline lookup yields CDR1 MNHNS and CDR2 SASEGT. CDR3 region: CASSVTGNTTPLHF. CDR3 in DNA: TGTGCCAGCAGCGTGACAGGGAATACGACACCCCTCCACTTT.

This clone was found once. The gene calls are TRBV6-1 and TRBJ2-7; 8 bases line up with TRBD1. This CDR3 contains 14 residues. Germline trimming cut 6 bases from V and 2 bases from J; bases unmatched to any gene: 6. Germline V gives CDR1 MNHNS, CDR2 SASEGT. CDR3 protein: CASRLGQGTYEQYF. The CDR3 DNA follows: TGTGCCAGCAGGCTTGGACAGGGAACCTACGAGCAGTACTTC.

V and J are TRBV5-1 and TRBJ2-5; 11 bases map to TRBD2. CDR3 size: 18 residues. The germline gives CDR1 SGHRS, CDR2 YFSETQ. V shed 7 bases and J 4 bases; nucleotides not matched to a gene: 18. The CDR3 sequence is CASRPLLAGALGAETQYF. Written as DNA, the CDR3 is TGCGCCAGCCGGCCCCTACTAGCGGGGGCTTTGGGGGCAGAGACCCAGTACTTC.

This clone was seen a few times. J is TRBJ1-4 and V is TRBV7-9; TRBD1 agrees at 7 bases. The CDR3 runs 14 residues. Germline CDR1 reads SEHNR; CDR2 reads FQNEAQ (reference sequence). Losses at the gene ends were 6 bases for V and 3 bases for J; bases not matched to a gene: 4. This chain's CDR3 is CASSSGTANEKLFF. The CDR3 DNA is TGTGCCAGCAGTTCCGGGACAGCTAATGAAAAACTGTTTTTT. Looking up the rest from reference TRBV7-9 and TRBJ1-4 gives the full variable domain: DTGVSQNPRHKITKRGQNVTFRCDPISEHNRLYWYRQTLGQGPEFLTYFQNEAQLEKSRLLSDRFSAERPKGSFSTLEIQRTEQGDSAMYLCASSSGTANEKLFFGSGTQLSVL.

The chain is built from TRBV7-2 and TRBJ1-1, with D hard to call. CDR3 size: 12 residues. Germline V lookup: CDR1 SGHTA, CDR2 FQGNSA. V dropped 2 bases and J dropped 11 bases, with 12 bases sitting between them. CDR3 bases: TGTGCCAGCAGCTTAATGGGGAGGGATGCTTTCTTT. Its protein is CASSLMGRDAFF.

The rearrangement joins TRBV25-1 to TRBJ2-6; TRBD1 matches 7 bases. There are 16 residues in the CDR3. V was clipped by 8 bases and J by 2 bases; unmatched bases: 9. Germline assignment: CDR1 MGHDK and CDR2 SYGVNS. DNA of the CDR3: TGTGCCAGCGGTACAGGGGATTTTACTGGGGCCAACGTCCTGACTTTC. Its protein is CASGTGDFTGANVLTF.

This clone came up a few times. This rearrangement joins TRBV19 to TRBJ1-4; unclear D gene. The CDR3 is made up of 12 amino acids. Germline V gene data show CDR1 as LNHDA and CDR2 as SQIVND (reference sequence). V lost 3 bases and J 11 bases, leaving 10 bases between the germline ends. This chain's CDR3 is CASSMEGGKLFF. CDR3 DNA: TGTGCCAGTAGTATGGAAGGAGGGAAACTGTTTTTT.

This chain joins TRBV7-2 and TRBJ1-4; 7 bases line up with TRBD1. CDR3 size: 15 residues. The germline V gene has CDR1 SGHTA and CDR2 FQGNSA. The trim removed 2 bases at V and 4 bases at J, leaving 4 bases unmatched. The CDR3 sequence: CASSLLGQNNEKLFF. The CDR3 DNA follows: TGTGCCAGCAGCTTATTGGGACAGAATAATGAAAAACTGTTTTTT. Based on the CDR3 plus reference TRBV7-2 and TRBJ1-4, the full variable domain is GAGVSQSPSNKVTEKGKDVELRCDPISGHTALYWYRQSLGQGLEFLIYFQGNSAPDKSGLPSDRFSAERTGGSVSTLTIQRTQQEDSAVYLCASSLLGQNNEKLFFGSGTQLSVL.

V usage is TRBV5-1 and J usage is TRBJ2-5, with D possibly matching TRBD2 (7 bases). This CDR3 is built from 15 residues. In germline, CDR1 is SGHRS, CDR2 YFSETQ. V was trimmed by 0 bases and J by 5 bases, leaving 14 bases between them. This CDR3 reads CASSLAGGPGETQYF. The CDR3 DNA follows: TGCGCCAGCAGCTTGGCGGGGGGCCCTGGGGAGACCCAGTACTTC.

This sequence joins TRBV9 and TRBJ2-7; 10 positions agree with TRBD1. CDR1 and CDR2 from the germline V gene are SGDLS and YYNGEE. The V and J ends lost 4 bases and 2 bases, in that order; junction bases with no gene match: 6. The CDR3 covers 15 residues. CDR3 region: CASSTSGTGAYEQYF. The DNA for the CDR3 is TGTGCCAGCAGCACCTCCGGGACAGGGGCCTACGAGCAGTACTTC.

This clone was seen at least ten times. The chain recombines TRBV4-1 with TRBJ1-1; no definite D call. The CDR3 has 13 amino acids. V was clipped by 1 base and J by 5 bases, with 8 bases between them. Per the germline V gene, CDR1 is MGHRA and CDR2 is YSYEKL. The CDR3 nucleotides are TGCGCCAGCAGCCAAGGCTTGCGAACTGAAGCTTTCTTT. Residues: CASSQGLRTEAFF.

The chain links TRBV16 to TRBJ1-1; the match to TRBD1 covers 8 bases. This CDR3 has 16 residues. In germline, CDR1 is KGHSY, CDR2 FQNENV. V shed 4 bases, J shed 3 bases, and the junction held 10 bases outside the gene matches. The CDR3 reads CASSPLNPRGHTEAFF. The CDR3 DNA sequence: TGTGCCAGCAGCCCCTTGAACCCCAGGGGGCACACTGAAGCTTTCTTT.

This sequence joins TRBV7-3 and TRBJ2-3; D uncertain. Deletions cut 8 bases from V and 1 base from J, with 10 bases between. Germline V lookup: CDR1 SGHTA, CDR2 FQGTGA. This CDR3 spans 13 amino acids. As DNA, the CDR3 is TGTGCCAGCGGAGAGCAGCGCACAGATACGCAGTATTTT. This gives the protein CASGEQRTDTQYF.

This clone was detected once. The rearrangement joins TRBV27 to TRBJ1-5; tentatively, D is TRBD1 (5 bases). This CDR3 spans 15 amino acids. The V and J ends lost 2 bases and 1 base respectively, with 9 bases between them. Per germline, CDR1 MNHEY and CDR2 SMNVEV (reference sequence). The CDR3 here is CASSLQGKSNQPQHF. The DNA for the CDR3 is TGTGCCAGCAGTTTACAGGGCAAAAGCAATCAGCCCCAGCATTTT.

The chain links TRBV7-9 to TRBJ2-1; 7 bases are shared with TRBD2. Germline assignment: CDR1 SEHNR and CDR2 FQNEAQ (reference sequence). Germline trimming cut 3 bases from V and 4 bases from J; bases unmatched to any gene: 6. This CDR3 contains 15 residues. CDR3 loop: CASSFISGTYNEQFF. The CDR3 DNA is TGTGCCAGCAGCTTCATCAGCGGGACTTACAATGAGCAGTTCTTC.